This T cell receptor beta chain was recovered during a study of T cell repertoires in ileal Crohn's disease (dated by TCRdb to the late 2010s). Broadly, across the study: The median duration of disease was 6 to 10 years, and at the time of surgery 35% of patients were active smokers. Every patient underwent surgery because of a complication, which was stricturing disease in roughly 61% and penetrating disease in roughly 40%. About half of the patients received postoperative therapy: under 13 received thiopurines and 15 to 20 received anti-TNF agents. M6 samples consisted of neoterminal ileum biopsies collected during postoperative colonoscopy. TCR repertoire analysis was performed in around 61 Crohn's disease patients drawn from a prospective multicentre cohort. Running in parallel with the study was a multicentre cohort set up to find predictors of early endoscopic recurrence following ileocolonic resection. A Rutgeerts score above i0 was used to define endoscopic postoperative recurrence. A total of around 150 mucosal samples from some 60 patients were sequenced, collected from several sites on the surgical specimen as well as at postoperative endoscopy.

This specimen's time point label, interpreted: neoterminal ileum biopsy at postoperative endoscopy, about 6 months after surgery. Adults with ileal or ileocolonic Crohn's disease for whom ileocolonic resection was indicated were considered eligible. Before DNA extraction, whole ileal mucosal biopsies were kept frozen at -80 degrees C. Genomic DNA was extracted from frozen whole biopsies with a TRizol-based method and quantified on a NanoDrop 2000 spectrophotometer. As to this clone: Its antigen specificity is not known. It has no much larger one-base neighbor in the sample; base qualities were not kept.

General conclusions and limits of the study: Postoperative endoscopy was performed at varying times within the first year after surgery, with a median delay of 6.9 months. Compared with non-smokers, patients who were active smokers at surgery showed a significantly higher proportion of clonal expansions (25.9% vs 17.9%, p=0.02). Mucosal CD4 and CD8 T cells were sorted and sequenced only in a subgroup of patients, whose size was not stated. Endoscopic recurrence was found to be associated with higher high-frequency clone percentages at surgery, and recurrence was observed in all patients with clonality above 26.8% (18/57). More high-frequency clones were carried by sorted CD8 T cells than by CD4 T cells, suggesting that mucosal expansions were mainly CD8.

Counted from cysteine to phenylalanine, this CDR3 has 14 amino acids. The only DNA kept is the CDR3, 42 bases in frame from the first base. According to the germline V gene (reference sequence), CDR1 reads MNHEY and CDR2 reads SMNVEV. V loses 4 bases at its end and J loses 3 bases; junction bases beyond the gene matches: 3. Five hundred nanograms of biopsy DNA per sample were submitted for commercial TCRB immunosequencing. Adaptive Biotechnology amplified the CDR3 regions from genomic DNA with a two-step multiplex PCR designed to control amplification bias. Primers for every V and J gene segment were used in the first PCR, and barcodes and Illumina adapters were added in the second PCR. CDR3 libraries were sequenced using an Illumina instrument. As for how the authors treated the data: The analysis used both the pipelines supplied by the vendor and custom analysis of the raw data in R/Bioconductor with R version 3.3.0. Clonality, which ranges from 0 to 1, was calculated as the inverse of the normalised Shannon entropy across all productive clones. High-frequency clones were defined as the repertoire share of the top 100 clones, retaining only clones passing a 95% confidence test. The Simpson index measured repertoire diversity, and the Morisita-Horn index measured overlap between samples. The source is immuneACCESS, and TCRdb retained only in-frame sequences with V and J called. Part of the clones is not carried over; for the studies checked, unresolved V genes explain less than half of this, and the remainder is unexplained. That table furnishes V, J and clone size, whereas the DNA furnished D and trimming. In this sample the table shows some 60,000 clones, roughly nine tenths of which occur a single time. About 2.1% of the sample is held by the ten biggest clonotypes.

This TCR came from an adult with Crohn's disease. The sequencing sample was made of ileal tissue. The chain links TRBV27 with TRBJ2-7; 10 nucleotides in the junction match TRBD2. The nucleotide sequence reads as follows: TGTGCCAGCAGTTATAGCGGGAGGTTCTACGAGCAGTACTTC. This codes for CASSYSGRFYEQYF.